This entry describes one T cell receptor (beta chain). This sample includes further DNA sequences coding for the same CDR3. This entry comes from a study of Tregs in tolerant kidney transplant recipients. The assay was immunoSEQ multiplex PCR, and TCRdb's table has in-frame clones only and misses some. The data show about 240,000 clones, around 82% seen once. V lost 0 bases and J lost 2, with 9 bases in between. Germline loops: CDR1 SGHRS, CDR2 YFSETQ. The CDR3 covers 14 residues. V is TRBV5-1 and J is TRBJ2-7; D possibly matches TRBD1 or TRBD2 (5 bases each). This TCR was sampled from a human donor in good health. The material sequenced was CD4+ T cells from blood. CDR3 DNA sequence: TGCGCCAGCAGCTTGGTCCGGGGACCCTACGAGCAGTACTTC. This translates into CASSLVRGPYEQYF.